The clone carrying this T cell receptor (beta chain) was seen more than once but under ten times. The sample originates from a study of shared clonotypes between healthy human individuals. TCRdb's copy holds only in-frame clones and misses some; the assay was immunoSEQ multiplex PCR. Among about a million clones listed, around 76% were seen once. The CDR3 has 12 amino acids. The germline V and J ends were trimmed by 6 bases and 12 bases, with 18 bases remaining between them. Per the germline V gene, CDR1 is MNHEY and CDR2 is SVGAGI. Sequencing used memory CD4+ T cells sorted from blood. Subset meaning: CD45RA-negative fraction. The chain has TRBV6-5 and TRBJ2-7, with a weak D call TRBD2 (5 bases). This receptor was identified in a man aged 18 to 29 in good health. CDR3 residues: CASRGTGDKPYF. As DNA, the CDR3 is TGTGCCAGCAGGGGAACCGGGGATAAACCGTACTTC.